The clone carrying this T cell receptor beta chain was counted a few times. TCRdb re-derived calls from the 5' RACE reads in MiXCR, one entry per CDR3 protein. The sample has about 690,000 distinct CDR3 sequences, 5.5% to 6.5% seen once. Trimming stripped 3 bases from V and 0 bases from J, with 15 bases between. Germline V gene lookup returns CDR1 KGHSH and CDR2 LQKENI. There are 16 residues in the CDR3. These data originate in a study of identical twins. The V gene is TRBV18, the J gene TRBJ2-7; D is possibly TRBD1 (6 bases). Sequenced input: naive T cells sorted from blood. The receptor was isolated from a man between 18 and 29 years old in good health. The CDR3 bases are TGTGCCAGCTCACCCGAAGGGGGTTTGGGCTCCTACGAGCAGTACTTC. This encodes CASSPEGGLGSYEQYF.